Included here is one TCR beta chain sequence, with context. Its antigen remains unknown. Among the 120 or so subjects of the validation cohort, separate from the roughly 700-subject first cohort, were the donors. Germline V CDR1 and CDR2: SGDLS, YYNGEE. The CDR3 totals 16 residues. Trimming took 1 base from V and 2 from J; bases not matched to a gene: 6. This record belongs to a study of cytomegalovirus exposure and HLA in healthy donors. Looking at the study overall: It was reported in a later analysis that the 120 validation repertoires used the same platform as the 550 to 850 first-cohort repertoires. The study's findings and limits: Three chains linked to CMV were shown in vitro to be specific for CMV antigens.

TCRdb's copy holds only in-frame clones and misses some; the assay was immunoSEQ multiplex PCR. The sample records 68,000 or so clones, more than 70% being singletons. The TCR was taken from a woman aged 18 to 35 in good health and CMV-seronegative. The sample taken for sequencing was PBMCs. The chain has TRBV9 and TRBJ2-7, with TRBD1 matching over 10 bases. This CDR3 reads CASSVSSGTGAYEQYF. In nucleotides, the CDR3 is TGTGCCAGCAGCGTATCCTCCGGGACAGGGGCCTACGAGCAGTACTTC.